These 27 T cell receptor beta chains were sequenced from one sample in a study of blood T cell repertoires in COVID-19. The method was immunoSEQ multiplex PCR; TCRdb's version includes in-frame clones alone and lacks a portion of them. The sample includes roughly 84,000 clones, roughly 80% of them seen just once. The sequencing input was peripheral blood. Receptor source: a woman aged 80 or over with acute or convalescent COVID-19.

This chain connects TRBV18 to TRBJ1-3, with 7 bases aligning to TRBD1. The V and J ends lost 6 bases and 2 bases, in that order; junction bases with no gene match: 7. The CDR3 length is 15 residues. Germline CDR1 KGHSH, CDR2 LQKENI. The CDR3 protein is CASSPGTDPGNTIYF. For the CDR3, the DNA is TGTGCCAGCTCGCCCGGGACAGATCCTGGAAACACCATATATTTT.

The chain couples TRBV5-1 to TRBJ2-1; TRBD2 matches 9 bases. Germline V lookup: CDR1 SGHRS, CDR2 YFSETQ. The CDR3 is 15 residues long. Losses at the gene ends were 4 bases for V and 10 bases for J; bases not matched to a gene: 12. This chain's CDR3 is CASSPTGTSLGEQFF. DNA of the CDR3: TGCGCCAGCAGCCCAACCGGGACTAGCTTAGGAGAGCAGTTCTTC. The full variable domain, completed using reference TRBV5-1 and TRBJ2-1, is KAGVTQTPRYLIKTRGQQVTLSCSPISGHRSVSWYQQTPGQGLQFLFEYFSETQRNKGNFPGRFSGRQFSNSRSEMNVSTLELGDSALYLCASSPTGTSLGEQFFGPGTRLTVL.

In this sample, this clone turned up a few times. The chain has TRBV21-1 and TRBJ2-3; TRBD1 is the table's D call, not checked against the DNA. TRBV21-1 is a pseudogene segment. The CDR3 length is 14 residues. CDR3 sequence: CASSNGISTDTQYF. Written as DNA, the CDR3 is TGTGCCAGCAGCAATGGCATTAGCACAGATACGCAGTATTTT.

The rearrangement uses TRBV30 and TRBJ1-2; 8 bases align to TRBD1. J lost 5 bases, V lost 1 base, and 6 bases had no gene match. Germline V gives CDR1 GTSNPN, CDR2 SVGIG (reference sequence). The CDR3 runs to 14 residues. The CDR3 loop reads CAWSGQGTPYGYTF. As DNA, the CDR3 is TGTGCCTGGAGTGGACAGGGGACTCCTTATGGCTACACCTTC.

The chain's CDR3 is CAWSSGIFYEQYF. CDR3 nucleotide sequence: TGTGCCTGGAGTTCAGGGATCTTCTACGAGCAGTACTTC. J is TRBJ2-7 and V is TRBV30; the D gene is possibly TRBD1 (5 bases). CDR1 GTSNPN and CDR2 SVGIG come from the germline V gene (reference sequence). This CDR3 contains 13 residues. The germline V and J ends were trimmed by 2 bases and 3 bases, with 11 bases remaining between them.

This chain uses TRBV7-2 with TRBJ1-5, with D possibly TRBD1 on 6 matching bases. The CDR3 sequence is 15 residues long. CDR1 is SGHTA, CDR2 FQGNSA, per germline. V was trimmed by 3 bases and J by 2 bases, leaving 11 bases between them. The CDR3: CASSFGGAGNQPQHF. DNA for the CDR3: TGTGCCAGCAGCTTTGGGGGCGCAGGCAATCAGCCCCAGCATTTT. Looking up the rest from reference TRBV7-2 and TRBJ1-5 gives the full variable domain: GAGVSQSPSNKVTEKGKDVELRCDPISGHTALYWYRQSLGQGLEFLIYFQGNSAPDKSGLPSDRFSAERTGGSVSTLTIQRTQQEDSAVYLCASSFGGAGNQPQHFGDGTRLSIL.

The gene calls are TRBV7-2 and TRBJ1-3; the D gene is possibly TRBD1 (6 bases). Trimming cost V 2 bases and J 0 bases, with 8 bases left between them. The CDR3 runs 15 residues. The germline CDR1 and CDR2 sequences are SGHTA and FQGNSA. The CDR3 nucleotides read TGTGCCAGCAGCTTACGGGGGGCCTCTGGAAACACCATATATTTT. This translates into CASSLRGASGNTIYF.

This clone was counted at least ten times. V usage is TRBV12-5 and J usage is TRBJ1-5, with a tentative D call TRBD1 (6 bases). V lost 6 bases and J lost 5, with 17 bases in between. There are 15 residues in the CDR3. Looked up from germline, CDR1 is LGHNT and CDR2 is FRNRAP. The CDR3 DNA follows: TGTGCTAGTGGGGGAAAATACAGGGAAGATCAGCCCCAGCATTTT. Its protein is CASGGKYREDQPQHF.

The CDR3 DNA sequence: TGTGCCAGTACCCAGTTCGGGACAGGGGGGACTGGGGCCAACGTCCTGACTTTC. It specifies CASTQFGTGGTGANVLTF. The chain links TRBV19 to TRBJ2-6; 11 bases align to TRBD1. After removal of 7 bases from V and 2 bases from J, the junction contained 10 bases not matched to a gene. Germline loops: CDR1 LNHDA, CDR2 SQIVND (reference sequence). The CDR3 covers 18 residues. The variable domain in full, completed from reference TRBV19 and TRBJ2-6, reads DGGITQSPKYLFRKEGQNVTLSCEQNLNHDAMYWYRQDPGQGLRLIYYSQIVNDFQKGDIAEGYSVSREKKESFPLTVTSAQKNPTAFYLCASTQFGTGGTGANVLTFGAGSRLTVL.

V usage is TRBV29-1 and J usage is TRBJ2-1, with TRBD2 matching 8 bases. CDR1 is SQVTM, CDR2 ANQGSEA, per germline. The CDR3 spans 13 residues. The V and J ends lost 5 bases and 8 bases, in that order; junction bases with no gene match: 8. The CDR3 nucleotides read TGCAGCGTTAAAACGGGGGGGCCTTATGAGCAGTTCTTC. The encoded protein is CSVKTGGPYEQFF.

The chain's CDR3 is CASSSNGIQNTEAFF. CDR3 nucleotides: TGTGCCAGCAGTTCCAACGGGATACAGAACACTGAAGCTTTCTTT. The chain is built from TRBV27 and TRBJ1-1; D remains ambiguous. The CDR3 consists of 15 residues. Trimming cost V 4 bases and J 1 base, with 13 bases left between them. The germline V gene encodes CDR1 MNHEY and CDR2 SMNVEV (reference sequence).

The chain uses TRBV11-2 and TRBJ1-1; D may be TRBD1 (6 bases). The CDR3 is 12 amino acids. Per germline, CDR1 SGHAT and CDR2 FQNNGV. V was clipped by 5 bases and J by 9 bases, with 13 bases between them. As DNA, the CDR3 is TGTGCCAGCAGCAGCCCCAGGGGACAAGCTTTCTTT. It is translated as CASSSPRGQAFF.

The count of this clone is one. V gene TRBV28 combines with J gene TRBJ2-3, with a tentative D call TRBD1 (5 bases). This CDR3 contains 12 residues. Deletions cut 4 bases from V and 7 bases from J, with 9 bases between. Germline values: CDR1 MDHEN, CDR2 SYDVKM. The CDR3 is CASSSDTYTQYF. In DNA, the CDR3 is TGTGCCAGCAGTTCGGACACGTATACGCAGTATTTT.

The genes are TRBV6-5 and TRBJ1-1; possibly TRBD1 for D (5 bases). V gave up 5 bases and J gave up 2 bases, with 12 bases separating them. This CDR3 region has 14 residues. Germline-derived CDR1 and CDR2 are MNHEY and SVGAGI. CDR3 bases: TGTGCCAGCAGTAACGGGGGTTCAAACACTGAAGCTTTCTTT. Its protein is CASSNGGSNTEAFF.

This rearrangement joins TRBV27 to TRBJ1-2; 10 nucleotides match TRBD1. Germline assignment: CDR1 MNHEY and CDR2 SMNVEV (reference sequence). Germline trimming cut 8 bases from V and 7 bases from J; bases unmatched to any gene: 10. The CDR3 is 14 amino acids. The CDR3 sequence: CASGFLGQGFGYTF. The CDR3 nucleotides read TGTGCCAGCGGATTCTTGGGACAGGGGTTTGGCTACACCTTC.

In nucleotides, the CDR3 is TGTGCCAGCAGCCTAGCGGGAAATGAGCAGTTCTTC. Amino acids: CASSLAGNEQFF. The chain joins TRBV28 to TRBJ2-1; 9 bases are a match to TRBD2. The CDR3 runs to 12 residues. Germline lookup yields CDR1 MDHEN and CDR2 SYDVKM. J lost 7 bases, V lost 6 bases, and 1 base had no gene match.

The chain combines TRBV5-4 with TRBJ1-2; maybe TRBD1 (5 bases). In germline, CDR1 is SGHNT, CDR2 YYREEE (reference sequence). V lost 4 bases to trimming and J lost 5 bases, with 15 bases between them. This CDR3 spans 14 amino acids. DNA for the CDR3: TGTGCCAGCAGCCCCGAAACAGGATTTTATGGCTACACCTTC. Protein sequence: CASSPETGFYGYTF.

The V gene is TRBV7-2, the J gene TRBJ2-1; 11 positions agree with TRBD1. Trimming took 5 bases from V and 6 from J; bases not matched to a gene: 9. Germline V lookup: CDR1 SGHTA, CDR2 FQGNSA. CDR3 size: 16 residues. The CDR3 region is CASSPRRDRGFNEQFF. CDR3 coding DNA: TGTGCCAGCAGCCCGCGAAGGGACAGGGGGTTCAATGAGCAGTTCTTC.

The rearrangement joins TRBV6-4 to TRBJ1-1; possibly TRBD1 for D (6 bases). Germline V gene data show CDR1 as MRHNA and CDR2 as SNTAGT. V was clipped by 6 bases and J by 1 base, with 9 bases between them. There are 13 residues in the CDR3. CDR3 protein: CASSAQGNTEAFF. The CDR3, as DNA: TGTGCCAGCAGCGCACAGGGGAACACTGAAGCTTTCTTT.

This chain connects TRBV24-1 to TRBJ2-1; 9 bases map to TRBD1. Unmatched junction bases numbered 5, after V lost 3 bases and J lost 0 bases. The CDR3 extends over 17 amino acids. Germline lookup yields CDR1 KGHDR and CDR2 SFDVKD. The CDR3 spells CATSDGTGRGSYNEQFF. The CDR3 region has the DNA TGTGCCACCAGTGATGGGACAGGGAGAGGCTCCTACAATGAGCAGTTCTTC.

To note about this clone: A junction end diverges from the germline sequence, so it may reflect a read error. The rearrangement links TRBV7-7 to TRBJ1-3; TRBD1 matches 11 bases. The V gene's germline CDR1 is SSHAT and CDR2 FNYEAQ (reference sequence). The CDR3 extends over 15 amino acids. The CDR3 DNA reads as TGTGCTAGCAGCTTGGACAGGGGGCCAGGAAACACCATATATTTT. This sequence encodes CASSLDRGPGNTIYF.

The chain employs TRBV14 and TRBJ1-6; TRBD1 matches 7 bases. This CDR3 region has 15 residues. Trimming took 2 bases from V and 7 from J; bases not matched to a gene: 5. Germline-derived CDR1 and CDR2 are SGHDN and FVKESK. CDR3 residues: CASSQSGTANSPLHF. The CDR3 DNA follows: TGTGCCAGCAGCCAATCCGGGACAGCAAATTCACCCCTCCACTTT.

The chain is built from TRBV2 and TRBJ1-1, with TRBD1 as a possible D gene (6 bases). The CDR3 totals 15 residues. Germline CDR1 and CDR2: SNHLY and FYNNEI. The V end was cut by 7 bases, the J end by 1 base, with 16 bases between. DNA for the CDR3: TGTGCCAGCACGATCGCAAGGGGGGGGAACACTGAAGCTTTCTTT. Translation: CASTIARGGNTEAFF.

The chain uses TRBV5-4 and TRBJ2-1; D call uncertain. CDR3 size: 16 residues. V lost 1 base to trimming and J lost 2 bases, with 13 bases between them. Germline CDR1 reads SGHNT; CDR2 reads YYREEE (reference sequence). CDR3 in amino acids: CASSLFALGPYNEQFF. Written as DNA, the CDR3 is TGTGCCAGCAGCTTGTTTGCGCTGGGCCCCTACAATGAGCAGTTCTTC.

This clone was detected only once. This rearrangement joins TRBV6-6 to TRBJ1-1, with D unresolved. Germline V gives CDR1 MNHNY, CDR2 SVGAGI (reference sequence). CDR3 length: 13 residues. Trimming left V 0 bases short and J 1 base short, with 3 bases between. The CDR3 is CASSYSANTEAFF. The CDR3 region has the DNA TGTGCCAGCAGTTACTCGGCGAACACTGAAGCTTTCTTT.

This clone was found a few times. The rearrangement uses TRBV7-6 and TRBJ1-4; no definite D call. Germline CDR1 is SGHVS and CDR2 is FNYEAQ. The CDR3 runs to 14 residues. Deletions cut 2 bases from V and 7 bases from J, with 11 bases between. The CDR3, as DNA: TGTGCCAGCAGCTTAATGTCGAGCTCTGAAAAACTGTTTTTT. Its translation is CASSLMSSSEKLFF. The full variable domain, in which reference TRBV7-6 and TRBJ1-4 provide the parts outside the CDR3, is GAGVSQSPRYKVTKRGQDVALRCDPISGHVSLYWYRQALGQGPEFLTYFNYEAQQDKSGLPNDRFSAERPEGSISTLTIQRTEQRDSAMYRCASSLMSSSEKLFFGSGTQLSVL.

This clone was seen more than once but under ten times. The chain links TRBV4-2 to TRBJ1-2; D not resolved. This CDR3 region has 15 residues. The V end was cut by 1 base, the J end by 8 bases, with 17 bases between. Germline V gene data show CDR1 as LGHNA and CDR2 as YNFKEQ. CDR3 bases: TGTGCCAGCAGCCAAGTTCCGGGGATAGTGGAAGGCTACACCTTC. Protein sequence: CASSQVPGIVEGYTF.